The 3 T cell receptor beta chains below come from one sample, sequenced in a study of T cells after yellow fever vaccination. MiXCR, applied by TCRdb to the 5' RACE reads, yields one record per CDR3 protein. Among 500,000 to 650,000 distinct CDR3 sequences listed, about a sixth were seen once. The specimen comprised PBMCs, sampled around 5 days after the first yellow fever vaccination. All receptors derive from a man in his late teens or twenties who received the YFV17D yellow fever vaccine.

The rearrangement uses TRBV6-1 and TRBJ1-5; 8 bases are shared with TRBD1. Germline V gene data show CDR1 as MNHNS and CDR2 as SASEGT. The CDR3 extends over 17 amino acids. V shed 5 bases, J shed 0 bases, and the junction held 9 bases outside the gene matches. The DNA for the CDR3 is TGTGCCAGCAGTCGTCTAAGGGACAGGTATAGCAATCAGCCCCAGCATTTT. Amino acid sequence: CASSRLRDRYSNQPQHF.

This chain connects TRBV20-1 to TRBJ1-1; D is unresolved. Trimming shortened V by 0 bases and J by 1 base, and 6 bases separated the two germline ends. CDR3 size: 13 residues. Germline values: CDR1 DFQATT, CDR2 SNEGSKA (reference sequence). CDR3 DNA sequence: TGCAGTGCTAGAGAACGACAGAACACTGAAGCTTTCTTT. Residues: CSARERQNTEAFF.

The chain links TRBV6-5 to TRBJ1-2; weak D call: TRBD1 (5 bases). CDR1 is MNHEY and CDR2 is SVGAGI in the germline V gene. The CDR3 extends over 16 amino acids. Deletions cut 4 bases from V and 0 bases from J, with 15 bases between. The CDR3 nucleotides are TGTGCCAGCAGTTCTGCTGACAGCCCAGCTAACTATGGCTACACCTTC. It yields the protein CASSSADSPANYGYTF.